These T cell receptor beta chains were read from a single sample in a study of spatial heterogeneity in lung cancer. TCRdb used MiXCR to reprocess the 5' RACE reads, holding one entry per CDR3 protein. Among approximately 25,000 distinct CDR3 sequences listed, about 3% were seen once. Sample: PBMCs, taken at surgery. Receptors originate from a female donor with early-stage non-small cell lung cancer. CDR3s include the opening cysteine and the closing phenylalanine or tryptophan. The order of the fields is D gene, J gene, clone size, V gene, CDR3 protein, CDR3 DNA. The D gene is left open where the match is weak. Size is stated for part of the rows, as once, few or many counts, or as a class when the clone is expanded.

TRBD2	TRBJ2-1	many	TRBV28	CASSLSLGLAGGSPNNEQFF	TGTGCCAGCAGTTTATCGCTGGGACTAGCGGGAGGATCTCCTAACAATGAGCAGTTCTTC
NA	TRBJ2-7	many	TRBV28	CASSSNFYEQYF	TGTGCCAGCAGTTCAAATTTTTACGAGCAGTACTTC
NA	TRBJ2-7	NA	TRBV27	CASSLLGYEQYF	TGTGCCAGCAGTTTACTCGGGTACGAGCAGTACTTC
NA	TRBJ2-7	many	TRBV9	CASSVALGTIEQYF	TGTGCCAGCAGCGTAGCTCTGGGTACTATCGAGCAGTACTTC
NA	TRBJ2-7	many	TRBV6-2/TRBV6-3	CASSYWASRRTYEQYF	TGTGCCAGCAGTTATTGGGCAAGCCGGAGAACCTACGAGCAGTACTTC
NA	TRBJ2-3	many	TRBV10-1	CASSESQSTDTQYF	TGCGCCAGCTCCGAAAGTCAGAGCACAGATACGCAGTATTTT
TRBD1	TRBJ1-5	medium-sized	TRBV28	CASSLQRTGLNQPQHF	TGTGCCAGCAGTCTACAGAGGACAGGGCTTAATCAGCCCCAGCATTTT
NA	TRBJ1-1	many	TRBV5-5	CASRLHPEGTEAFF	TGTGCCAGCAGGCTGCACCCGGAAGGCACTGAAGCTTTCTTT
NA	TRBJ2-3	few	TRBV7-6	CASSLPAASTDTQYF	TGTGCCAGCAGCTTACCGGCGGCTAGCACAGATACGCAGTATTTT
NA	TRBJ2-6	many	TRBV27	CASSLFPTRQATTSGANVLTF	TGTGCCAGCAGTTTATTCCCCACGCGACAGGCGACCACCTCTGGGGCCAACGTCCTGACTTTC
TRBD1	TRBJ2-5	many	TRBV20-1	CSAQRQGQETQYF	TGCAGTGCTCAAAGACAGGGGCAAGAGACCCAGTACTTC
TRBD1	TRBJ2-1	many	TRBV27	CASRPGTGGSGEQFF	TGTGCCAGCAGACCGGGGACAGGCGGTTCTGGTGAGCAGTTCTTC
NA	TRBJ1-5	many	TRBV7-2	CASSLVQGQPQHF	TGTGCCAGCAGCTTAGTACAGGGTCAGCCCCAGCATTTT
TRBD2	TRBJ2-7	many	TRBV7-9	CASSFTGTSGPQQYF	TGTGCCAGCAGCTTTACCGGGACTAGCGGGCCACAGCAGTACTTC
TRBD2	TRBJ2-7	many	TRBV29-1	CSVGLAGAYEQYF	TGCAGCGTCGGACTAGCGGGAGCCTACGAGCAGTACTTC
TRBD2	TRBJ2-1	medium-sized	TRBV25-1	CASSEYEGLAEYNEQFF	TGTGCCAGCAGTGAATATGAGGGACTAGCGGAGTACAATGAGCAGTTCTTC
TRBD1	TRBJ2-2	many	TRBV25-1	CASSTGGGDTGELFF	TGTGCCAGCAGTACAGGGGGCGGCGACACCGGGGAGCTGTTTTTT
TRBD1	TRBJ2-7	many	TRBV7-8	CASSRTGGVSEQYF	TGTGCCAGCAGCCGGACAGGGGGGGTCTCCGAGCAGTACTTC
TRBD1	TRBJ1-1	NA	TRBV10-3	CAISRQGASTEAFF	TGTGCCATCAGTCGACAGGGGGCGTCTACTGAAGCTTTCTTT
TRBD2	TRBJ2-3	many	TRBV29-1	CSVAPSGSTDTQYF	TGCAGCGTTGCGCCTAGCGGGAGCACAGATACGCAGTATTTT
NA	TRBJ1-5	many	TRBV19	CASSNTFGGNQPQHF	TGTGCCAGTTCGAATACCTTTGGGGGCAATCAGCCCCAGCATTTT
TRBD2	TRBJ2-2	many	TRBV12-3/TRBV12-4	CASTRGLAGVTGELFF	TGTGCCAGCACCAGGGGACTAGCGGGAGTCACCGGGGAGCTGTTTTTT
NA	TRBJ1-1	few	TRBV6-1	CASSERAQNTEAFF	TGTGCCAGCAGTGAGAGGGCACAGAACACTGAAGCTTTCTTT
NA	TRBJ2-3	many	TRBV4-1	CASSQLGLSTDTQYF	TGCGCCAGCAGCCAGCTGGGGCTAAGCACAGATACGCAGTATTTT
TRBD2	TRBJ2-3	many	TRBV13	CASSQPTSGRIDTQYF	TGTGCCAGCAGCCAACCTACTAGCGGGAGAATAGATACGCAGTATTTT
NA	TRBJ2-7	many	TRBV7-9	CASSLPGSSGYEQYF	TGTGCCAGCAGCTTACCCGGGTCCAGCGGATACGAGCAGTACTTC
TRBD2	TRBJ2-5	many	TRBV7-8	CASSTISGRAKQETQYF	TGTGCCAGCAGCACCATTAGCGGGAGAGCGAAACAAGAGACCCAGTACTTC
TRBD2	TRBJ2-2	many	TRBV6-6	CASSSRTSGRTGELFF	TGTGCCAGCAGTTCCCGGACTAGCGGGAGGACCGGGGAGCTGTTTTTT
TRBD2	TRBJ2-7	many	TRBV7-2	CASSPGRGAYEQYF	TGTGCCAGCAGCCCTGGGCGGGGGGCCTACGAGCAGTACTTC
NA	TRBJ2-1	many	TRBV4-1	CASSPSSLGPQIRRGDEQFF	TGCGCCAGCAGCCCAAGTAGTTTAGGCCCCCAGATTCGAAGAGGAGATGAGCAGTTCTTC
NA	TRBJ2-7	few	TRBV11-1	CASSGQSGRLYEQYF	TGTGCCAGCAGCGGACAAAGCGGGCGCCTCTACGAGCAGTACTTC
NA	TRBJ1-5	many	TRBV28	CASSGDTRLGYSNQPQHF	TGTGCCAGCAGTGGGGACACCCGACTAGGTTATAGCAATCAGCCCCAGCATTTT
NA	TRBJ2-1	many	TRBV7-2	CASSLLWDNYNEQFF	TGTGCCAGCAGCTTGCTCTGGGATAACTACAATGAGCAGTTCTTC
NA	TRBJ2-2	few	TRBV12-3/TRBV12-4	CASSPAARNTGELFF	TGTGCCAGCAGTCCAGCGGCGCGCAACACCGGGGAGCTGTTTTTT
TRBD2	TRBJ2-6	NA	TRBV11-2	CASSSTKREGYSGANVLTF	TGTGCCAGCAGCTCAACAAAGCGGGAGGGGTACTCTGGGGCCAACGTCCTGACTTTC
TRBD1	TRBJ2-1	many	TRBV12-3/TRBV12-4	CASSLGTGDFGTYNEQFF	TGTGCCAGCAGTTTGGGGACAGGGGACTTTGGCACCTACAATGAGCAGTTCTTC
NA	TRBJ2-7	many	TRBV5-1	CASSPGYYLDEQYF	TGCGCCAGCAGCCCAGGTTACTACCTCGACGAGCAGTACTTC
TRBD1	TRBJ2-2	NA	TRBV11-2	CASSGWQGAPGELFF	TGTGCCAGCAGCGGGTGGCAGGGGGCGCCCGGGGAGCTGTTTTTT
NA	TRBJ2-3	many	TRBV5-1	CASSPDGQPTDTQYF	TGCGCCAGCAGTCCCGACGGGCAGCCTACAGATACGCAGTATTTT
NA	TRBJ1-1	many	TRBV9	CASSSEGRGNTEAFF	TGTGCCAGCAGCTCGGAGGGGAGGGGGAACACTGAAGCTTTCTTT
TRBD1	TRBJ1-4	many	TRBV28	CASSLVQGAVEKLFF	TGTGCCAGCAGTTTAGTCCAGGGGGCGGTGGAAAAACTGTTTTTT
NA	TRBJ2-7	medium-sized	TRBV5-6	CASSWRGSYEQYF	TGTGCCAGCAGCTGGCGGGGCTCCTACGAGCAGTACTTC
NA	TRBJ2-3	many	TRBV28	CASSWIGAVQDTQYF	TGTGCCAGCAGTTGGATCGGGGCGGTTCAAGATACGCAGTATTTT
NA	TRBJ2-3	many	TRBV3-1	CASSPRMGTDTQYF	TGTGCCAGCAGCCCCCGCATGGGCACAGATACGCAGTATTTT
NA	TRBJ1-4	many	TRBV7-6	CASSEGSGYEKLFF	TGTGCCAGCAGCGAAGGATCGGGTTACGAAAAACTGTTTTTT
NA	TRBJ2-3	many	TRBV6-1	CASRGPRAYSDTQYF	TGTGCCAGCAGGGGACCGAGAGCATATTCAGATACGCAGTATTTT